Below, 25 T cell receptor beta chains from the same sample are listed, as sequenced in a study of cytomegalovirus exposure and HLA in healthy donors. Primers included in the PCR were 60 Vbeta and 13 Jbeta primers. Sequencing was performed with immunoSEQ multiplex PCR; in TCRdb, only in-frame clones are kept and a portion is missing. The table includes 200,000 to 300,000 clones, 70% to 90% detected once. The sample comprised PBMCs. The receptors shown here come from a girl aged 2 to 9 in good health and CMV-seronegative.

This rearrangement joins TRBV5-6 to TRBJ1-5, with TRBD1 matching 10 bases. Germline trimming cut 4 bases from V and 7 bases from J; bases unmatched to any gene: 8. CDR1 is SGHDT and CDR2 is YYEEEE in the germline V gene. The CDR3 contains 15 residues. CDR3 sequence (DNA): TGTGCCAGCAGCCTGGGGACAGGGGCCAGGCAGCCCCAGCATTTT. It specifies CASSLGTGARQPQHF.

This clone occurred a few times. This rearrangement joins TRBV2 to TRBJ1-5; D is perhaps TRBD1 (5 bases). Per the germline V gene, CDR1 is SNHLY and CDR2 is FYNNEI. The CDR3 loop spans 13 amino acids. The V and J ends lost 7 bases and 4 bases respectively, with 11 bases between them. This CDR3 reads CASTVRGNQPQHF. CDR3 coding DNA: TGTGCCAGCACCGTTAGGGGTAATCAGCCCCAGCATTTT. The full variable domain, rest sourced from reference TRBV2 and TRBJ1-5, is EPEVTQTPSHQVTQMGQEVILRCVPISNHLYFYWYRQILGQKVEFLVSFYNNEISEKSEIFDDQFSVERPDGSNFTLKIRSTKLEDSAMYFCASTVRGNQPQHFGDGTRLSIL.

The rearrangement uses TRBV10-3 and TRBJ1-4, with D possibly TRBD1 on 5 matching bases. Germline CDR1 ENHRY, CDR2 SYGVKD. The CDR3 is 13 amino acids. Trimming took off 3 bases at V and 8 bases at J, with 10 bases between the two ends. The CDR3 loop is CAISDQGGEKLFF. The CDR3 coding sequence is TGTGCCATCAGTGACCAGGGAGGGGAAAAACTGTTTTTT.

The chain carries TRBV5-6 and TRBJ1-3; TRBD1 is a possible D gene (5 bases). Looked up from germline, CDR1 is SGHDT and CDR2 is YYEEEE. The CDR3 consists of 16 residues. V shed 4 bases and J shed 2 bases, with 16 bases lying between them. This CDR3 is CASSRGYWGPGNTIYF. In DNA form, the CDR3 reads TGTGCCAGCAGCCGGGGGTATTGGGGACCTGGAAACACCATATATTTT.

The V call is TRBV25-1, the J call TRBJ2-7; the D gene is possibly TRBD1 (6 bases). The CDR3 consists of 13 residues. Germline loops: CDR1 MGHDK, CDR2 SYGVNS. V lost 1 base and J 6 bases, leaving 10 bases between the germline ends. CDR3 in DNA: TGTGCCAGCAGTGAATCCGGGACATCCGAGCAGTACTTC. Translated, it gives CASSESGTSEQYF.

This clone was counted between two and nine times. The V gene is TRBV2, the J gene TRBJ1-3, with D possibly matching TRBD1 (5 bases). Germline V CDR1 and CDR2: SNHLY, FYNNEI. This CDR3 region has 14 residues. Trimming stripped 7 bases from V and 4 bases from J, with 14 bases between. The CDR3, as DNA: TGTGCCAGCATGGCAGGGAATGTCGGAAACACCATATATTTT. It is translated as CASMAGNVGNTIYF.

The chain links TRBV2 to TRBJ1-6; D remains unclear. CDR1 and CDR2 (germline): SNHLY, FYNNEI. V gave up 0 bases and J gave up 6 bases, with 9 bases separating them. There are 15 residues in the CDR3. The CDR3 protein is CASSEAATGNSPLHF. The CDR3 nucleotides are TGTGCCAGCAGTGAAGCAGCCACCGGTAATTCACCCCTCCACTTT.

V usage is TRBV15 and J usage is TRBJ2-1, with D possibly being TRBD2 (6 bases). The CDR3 contains 13 residues. Germline CDR1 and CDR2: LNHNV and YYDKDF (reference sequence). V was clipped by 7 bases and J by 3 bases, with 10 bases between them. The CDR3 sequence is CATKEGYYNEQFF. As DNA, the CDR3 is TGTGCCACCAAGGAGGGTTACTACAATGAGCAGTTCTTC.

The chain combines TRBV6-1 with TRBJ2-7; 12 nucleotides align to TRBD2. The germline V gene encodes CDR1 MNHNS and CDR2 SASEGT. The CDR3 length is 15 residues. After removal of 4 bases from V and 3 bases from J, the junction contained 4 bases not matched to a gene. In DNA, the CDR3 is TGTGCCAGCAGTGCTCGGACTAGCGGGAACTACGAGCAGTACTTC. It codes for CASSARTSGNYEQYF.

This chain links TRBV6-1 with TRBJ2-3; D gene ambiguous. The V end was cut by 3 bases, the J end by 4 bases, with 8 bases between. CDR3 length equals 13 residues. Germline V lookup: CDR1 MNHNS, CDR2 SASEGT. The CDR3 here is CASSEVIADTQYF. DNA of the CDR3: TGTGCCAGCAGTGAGGTTATAGCAGATACGCAGTATTTT.

This chain joins TRBV4-1 and TRBJ1-1; D is undetermined. CDR1 and CDR2 (germline): MGHRA, YSYEKL. V shed 4 bases and J shed 0 bases, with 15 bases lying between them. The CDR3 runs to 16 residues. The CDR3 DNA reads as TGCGCCAGCAGCCTAATGGGAGGGCGTATGAACACTGAAGCTTTCTTT. It codes for CASSLMGGRMNTEAFF.

The CDR3: CASSLEPTVDEQYF. CDR3 coding DNA: TGTGCCAGCAGCCTCGAGCCGACAGTCGACGAGCAGTACTTC. The chain couples TRBV9 to TRBJ2-5; possible D gene TRBD1, 5 bases. The J call is uncertain, as TRBJ2-7 better fits the DNA end. The CDR3 covers 14 residues. Looked up from germline, CDR1 is SGDLS and CDR2 is YYNGEE.

This sequence joins TRBV27 and TRBJ2-5; 9 bases agree with TRBD2. Per germline, CDR1 MNHEY and CDR2 SMNVEV (reference sequence). The CDR3 is 16 residues long. With V trimmed by 5 bases and J by 4 bases, 11 bases remained unmatched. CDR3 sequence (DNA): TGTGCCAGCAGTCCCATAGCGGGAGAGGATGGAGAGACCCAGTACTTC. Protein: CASSPIAGEDGETQYF.

The CDR3 spells CAWKRGREKLFF. CDR3 nucleotide sequence: TGTGCCTGGAAAAGGGGGCGCGAAAAACTGTTTTTT. The genes are TRBV30 and TRBJ1-4; 7 bases are a match to TRBD1. The CDR3 has 12 residues. Looked up from germline, CDR1 is GTSNPN and CDR2 is SVGIG (reference sequence). V lost 4 bases, J lost 8 bases, and 4 bases stayed unmatched.

The V and J genes are TRBV9 and TRBJ2-2, with TRBD1 matching 7 bases. V lost 1 base, J lost 5 bases, and 8 bases stayed unmatched. Per the germline V gene, CDR1 is SGDLS and CDR2 is YYNGEE. This CDR3 comprises 16 residues. The CDR3: CASSVRGGSWTGELFF. In DNA, the CDR3 is TGTGCCAGCAGCGTAAGAGGGGGCTCGTGGACCGGGGAGCTGTTTTTT.

The chain uses TRBV7-9 and TRBJ1-1; weak D call: TRBD1 (6 bases). The CDR3 is made up of 13 amino acids. Germline-derived CDR1 and CDR2 are SEHNR and FQNEAQ (reference sequence). Trimming removed 3 bases at V and 7 bases at J, with 12 bases between. The CDR3: CASSFRGGGEAFF. CDR3 nucleotides: TGTGCCAGCAGCTTTCGGGGAGGGGGTGAAGCTTTCTTT.

The rearrangement links TRBV9 to TRBJ1-5; perhaps TRBD1 as D (5 bases). Germline assignment: CDR1 SGDLS and CDR2 YYNGEE. The V end lost 9 bases, the J end lost 4 bases, and 17 bases lay between the germline ends. CDR3 length equals 14 residues. As DNA, the CDR3 is TGTGCCAATAGACAGCCCGGAGGGAATCAGCCCCAGCATTTT. Encoded protein: CANRQPGGNQPQHF.

Comment on this clone: Mismatch with germline at one junction end may stem from a read error. The chain employs TRBV2 and TRBJ2-7; 14 bases align to TRBD2. CDR1 and CDR2 from the germline V gene are SNHLY and FYNNEI. CDR3 length: 15 amino acids. CDR3 nucleotide sequence: TGTGCCAGCAGTGAAGCGGGACTAGCGGGGGACGAGCGGTACTTC. Translation: CASSEAGLAGDERYF.

The rearrangement links TRBV20-1 to TRBJ1-4; D not certain. Germline CDR1 reads DFQATT; CDR2 reads SNEGSKA (reference sequence). The CDR3 runs to 11 residues. Here the CDR3 reads CVGSTNEKLFF. In DNA form, the CDR3 reads TGCGTCGGTTCGACTAATGAAAAACTGTTTTTT.

This clone was seen a handful of times. The chain carries TRBV30 and TRBJ1-2; D call uncertain. In germline, CDR1 is GTSNPN, CDR2 SVGIG (reference sequence). This CDR3 contains 11 residues. The V gene lost 2 bases and the J gene lost 12 bases, with 13 bases spanning the gap. In nucleotides, the CDR3 is TGTGCCTGGAGTTATCTGTCGGAGCACACCTTC. This sequence encodes CAWSYLSEHTF.

The chain carries TRBV9 and TRBJ1-3; the D gene is possibly TRBD1 (5 bases). Trimming left V 4 bases short and J 8 bases short, with 28 bases between. Looked up from germline, CDR1 is SGDLS and CDR2 is YYNGEE. The length of the CDR3 is 18 residues. The CDR3 sequence: CASSTTSGGLSPRDTIYF. As DNA, the CDR3 is TGTGCCAGCAGCACCACATCTGGGGGACTGAGTCCCCGAGACACCATATATTTT. Full variable domain (remainder filled in from reference TRBV9 and TRBJ1-3): DSGVTQTPKHLITATGQRVTLRCSPRSGDLSVYWYQQSLDQGLQFLIQYYNGEERAKGNILERFSAQQFPDLHSELNLSSLELGDSALYFCASSTTSGGLSPRDTIYFGEGSWLTVV.

With respect to this clone: Germline and junction disagree at one end, which may indicate a read error. The chain combines TRBV4-1 with TRBJ2-1, with D possibly matching TRBD1 (6 bases). Germline assignment: CDR1 MGHRA and CDR2 YSYEKL. This CDR3 region has 17 residues. This CDR3 is CASSLQTGRSSYNEQFF. CDR3 DNA sequence: TGCGCTAGCAGCCTGCAGACAGGCCGAAGCTCCTACAATGAGCAGTTCTTC.

This chain connects TRBV19 to TRBJ1-4; 9 nucleotides agree with TRBD1. The V gene end was trimmed by 5 bases and the J gene end by 3 bases; junction bases not matched to a gene: 4. The germline gives CDR1 LNHDA, CDR2 SQIVND (reference sequence). The CDR3 is 15 amino acids. CDR3: CASSAGQGSNEKLFF. The CDR3 DNA reads as TGTGCCAGTAGTGCCGGACAGGGGTCTAATGAAAAACTGTTTTTT.

The chain uses TRBV2 and TRBJ1-4, with D perhaps matching TRBD1 (6 bases). CDR1 is SNHLY and CDR2 is FYNNEI in the germline V gene. The CDR3 covers 14 residues. The V and J ends lost 4 bases and 8 bases respectively, with 14 bases between them. CDR3 region: CASSVGGAREKLFF. As DNA, the CDR3 is TGTGCCAGCAGTGTCGGGGGGGCGAGGGAAAAACTGTTTTTT. The variable domain in full, completed from reference TRBV2 and TRBJ1-4, reads EPEVTQTPSHQVTQMGQEVILRCVPISNHLYFYWYRQILGQKVEFLVSFYNNEISEKSEIFDDQFSVERPDGSNFTLKIRSTKLEDSAMYFCASSVGGAREKLFFGSGTQLSVL.

The count of this clone is one. V usage is TRBV5-1 and J usage is TRBJ2-7; 7 bases map to TRBD2. J was trimmed by 6 bases and V by 3 bases; bases with no gene match: 9. CDR3 length: 14 amino acids. Per germline, CDR1 SGHRS and CDR2 YFSETQ. The CDR3 sequence is CASSSGRGTGEQYF. As DNA, the CDR3 is TGCGCCAGCAGCTCCGGGCGGGGGACCGGCGAGCAGTACTTC.